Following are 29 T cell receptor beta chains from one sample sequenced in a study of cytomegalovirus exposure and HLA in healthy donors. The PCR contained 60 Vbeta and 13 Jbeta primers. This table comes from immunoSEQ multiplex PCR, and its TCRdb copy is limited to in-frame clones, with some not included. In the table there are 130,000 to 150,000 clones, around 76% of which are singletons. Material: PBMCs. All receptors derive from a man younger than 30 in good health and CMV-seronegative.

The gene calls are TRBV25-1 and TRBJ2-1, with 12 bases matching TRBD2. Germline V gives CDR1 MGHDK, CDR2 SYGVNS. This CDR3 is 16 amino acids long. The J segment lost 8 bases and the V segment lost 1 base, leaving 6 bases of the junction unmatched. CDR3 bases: TGTGCCAGCAGTGAATTGGGGACTAGCGGGTCCCATGAGCAGTTCTTC. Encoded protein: CASSELGTSGSHEQFF.

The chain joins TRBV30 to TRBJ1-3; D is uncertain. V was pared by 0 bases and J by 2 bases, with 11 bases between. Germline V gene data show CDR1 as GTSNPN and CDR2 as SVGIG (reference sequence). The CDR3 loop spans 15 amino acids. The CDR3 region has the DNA TGTGCCTGGAGTGTAATCGGAGGAACTGGAAACACCATATATTTT. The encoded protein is CAWSVIGGTGNTIYF.

In nucleotides, the CDR3 is TGTGCCAGCAGCTTTCAGGGGACCAATTCACCCCTCCACTTT. Translated: CASSFQGTNSPLHF. The chain employs TRBV5-8 and TRBJ1-6; D is possibly TRBD1 (6 bases). Germline CDR1 reads SGHTS; CDR2 reads YDEGEE. The CDR3 sequence is 14 residues long. Between the trimmed V and J ends, which lost 2 bases and 7 bases, there was a span of 10 bases.

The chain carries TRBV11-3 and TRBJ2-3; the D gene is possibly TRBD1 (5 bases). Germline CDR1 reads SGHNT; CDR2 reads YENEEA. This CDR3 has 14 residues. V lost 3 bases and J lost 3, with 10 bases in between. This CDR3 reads CASSLGRGTDTQYF. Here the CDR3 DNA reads TGTGCCAGCAGCTTGGGTAGGGGAACAGATACGCAGTATTTT.

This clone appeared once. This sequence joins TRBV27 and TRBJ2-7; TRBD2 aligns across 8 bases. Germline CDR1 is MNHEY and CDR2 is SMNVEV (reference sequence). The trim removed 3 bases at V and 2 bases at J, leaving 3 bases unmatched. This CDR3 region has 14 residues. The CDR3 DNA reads TGTGCCAGCAGTTTGGCGGGAGGAACCTACGAGCAGTACTTC. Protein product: CASSLAGGTYEQYF.

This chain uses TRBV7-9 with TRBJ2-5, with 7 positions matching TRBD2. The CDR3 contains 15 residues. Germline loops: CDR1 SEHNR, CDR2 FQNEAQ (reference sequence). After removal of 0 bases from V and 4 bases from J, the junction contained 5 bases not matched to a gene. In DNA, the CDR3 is TGTGCCAGCAGCTTAGCGCCTAGCGGACGAGAGACCCAGTACTTC. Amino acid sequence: CASSLAPSGRETQYF. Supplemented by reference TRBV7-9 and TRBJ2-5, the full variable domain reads DTGVSQNPRHKITKRGQNVTFRCDPISEHNRLYWYRQTLGQGPEFLTYFQNEAQLEKSRLLSDRFSAERPKGSFSTLEIQRTEQGDSAMYLCASSLAPSGRETQYFGPGTRLLVL.

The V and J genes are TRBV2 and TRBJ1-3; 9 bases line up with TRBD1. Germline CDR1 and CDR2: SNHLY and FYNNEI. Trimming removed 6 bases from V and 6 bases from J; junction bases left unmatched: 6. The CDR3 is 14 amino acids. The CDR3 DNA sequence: TGTGCCAGCAGGGGGACAGGGAAGGAAAACACCATATATTTT. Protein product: CASRGTGKENTIYF.

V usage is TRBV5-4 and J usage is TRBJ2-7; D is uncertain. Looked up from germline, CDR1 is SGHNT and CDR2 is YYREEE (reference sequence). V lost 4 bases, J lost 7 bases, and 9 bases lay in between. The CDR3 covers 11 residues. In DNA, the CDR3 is TGTGCCAGCAGCCAGACTGGGGAGCAGTACTTC. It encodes CASSQTGEQYF.

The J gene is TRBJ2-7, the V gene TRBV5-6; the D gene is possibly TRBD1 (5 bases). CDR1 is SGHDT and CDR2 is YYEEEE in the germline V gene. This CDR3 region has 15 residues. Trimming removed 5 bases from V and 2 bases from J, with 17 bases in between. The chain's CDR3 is CASRRWDGAPYEQYF. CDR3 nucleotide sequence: TGTGCCAGCAGAAGATGGGATGGGGCTCCCTACGAGCAGTACTTC.

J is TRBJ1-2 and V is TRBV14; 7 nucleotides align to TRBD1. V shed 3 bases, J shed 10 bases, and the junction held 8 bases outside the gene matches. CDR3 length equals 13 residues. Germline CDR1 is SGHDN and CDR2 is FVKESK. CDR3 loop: CASSQNLGQIYTF. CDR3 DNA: TGTGCCAGCAGCCAGAACCTGGGACAGATCTACACCTTC.

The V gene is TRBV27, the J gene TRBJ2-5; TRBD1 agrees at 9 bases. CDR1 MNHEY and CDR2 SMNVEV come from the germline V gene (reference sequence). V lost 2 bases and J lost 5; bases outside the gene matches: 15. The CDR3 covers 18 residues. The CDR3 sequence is CASSLDRDRAQQGETQYF. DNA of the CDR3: TGTGCCAGCAGTTTAGACCGGGACAGGGCTCAGCAGGGGGAGACCCAGTACTTC.

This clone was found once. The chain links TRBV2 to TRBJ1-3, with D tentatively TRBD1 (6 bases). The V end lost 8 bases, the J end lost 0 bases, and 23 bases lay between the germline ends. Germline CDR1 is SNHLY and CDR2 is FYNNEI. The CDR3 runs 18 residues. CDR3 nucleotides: TGTGCCAGCGGGTACAATAAAGACAGGACGAGCTCTGGAAACACCATATATTTT. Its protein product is CASGYNKDRTSSGNTIYF.

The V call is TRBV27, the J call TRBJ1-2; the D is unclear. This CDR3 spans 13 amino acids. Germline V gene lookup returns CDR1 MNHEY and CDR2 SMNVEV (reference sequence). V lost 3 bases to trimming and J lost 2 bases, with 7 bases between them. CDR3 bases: TGTGCCAGCAGTTTTGCAGAAAACTATGGCTACACCTTC. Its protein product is CASSFAENYGYTF.

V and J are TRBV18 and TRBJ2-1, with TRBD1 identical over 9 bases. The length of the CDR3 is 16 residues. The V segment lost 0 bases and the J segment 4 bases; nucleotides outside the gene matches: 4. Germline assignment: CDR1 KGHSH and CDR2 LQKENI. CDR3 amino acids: CASSPPGTGTYNEQFF. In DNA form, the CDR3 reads TGTGCCAGCTCACCACCAGGGACAGGGACGTACAATGAGCAGTTCTTC.

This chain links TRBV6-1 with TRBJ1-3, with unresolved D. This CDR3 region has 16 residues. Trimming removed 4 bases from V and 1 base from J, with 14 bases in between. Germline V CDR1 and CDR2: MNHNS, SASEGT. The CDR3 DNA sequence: TGTGCCAGCAGTGGGTGGAGTCGGATATCTGGAAACACCATATATTTT. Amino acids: CASSGWSRISGNTIYF.

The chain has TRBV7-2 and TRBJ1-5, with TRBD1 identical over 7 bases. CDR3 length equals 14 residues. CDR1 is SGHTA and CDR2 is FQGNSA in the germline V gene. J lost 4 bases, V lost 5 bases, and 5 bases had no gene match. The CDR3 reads CASSRDRDNQPQHF. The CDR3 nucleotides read TGTGCCAGCAGCCGCGACAGGGATAATCAGCCCCAGCATTTT. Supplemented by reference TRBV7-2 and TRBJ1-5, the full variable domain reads GAGVSQSPSNKVTEKGKDVELRCDPISGHTALYWYRQSLGQGLEFLIYFQGNSAPDKSGLPSDRFSAERTGGSVSTLTIQRTQQEDSAVYLCASSRDRDNQPQHFGDGTRLSIL.

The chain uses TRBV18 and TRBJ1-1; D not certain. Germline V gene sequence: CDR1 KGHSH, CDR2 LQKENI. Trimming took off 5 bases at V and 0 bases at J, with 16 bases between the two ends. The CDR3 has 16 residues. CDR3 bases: TGTGCCAGCTCATCGACACGTGGCTCAGTGAACACTGAAGCTTTCTTT. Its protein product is CASSSTRGSVNTEAFF.

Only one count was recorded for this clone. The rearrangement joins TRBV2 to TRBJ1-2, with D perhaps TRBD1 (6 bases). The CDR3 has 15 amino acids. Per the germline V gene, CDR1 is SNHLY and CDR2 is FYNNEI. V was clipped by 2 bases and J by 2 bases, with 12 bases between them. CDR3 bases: TGTGCCAGCAGTGAACGGGCAGGGGAGAACTATGGCTACACCTTC. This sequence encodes CASSERAGENYGYTF.

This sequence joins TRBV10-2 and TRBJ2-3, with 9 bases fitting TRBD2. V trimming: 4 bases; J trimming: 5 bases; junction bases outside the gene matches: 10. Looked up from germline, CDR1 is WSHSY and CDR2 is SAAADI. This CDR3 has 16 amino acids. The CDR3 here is CASSARIAGEKDTQYF. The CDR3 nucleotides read TGCGCCAGCAGTGCCCGAATAGCGGGGGAGAAAGATACGCAGTATTTT.

This chain's CDR3 is CASSSTGAGAYNEQFF. The DNA of the CDR3 is TGTGCCAGCAGCTCCACTGGTGCGGGAGCCTACAATGAGCAGTTCTTC. The chain recombines TRBV7-3 with TRBJ2-1, with 7 bases matching TRBD2. The CDR3 loop spans 16 amino acids. The germline V gene has CDR1 SGHTA and CDR2 FQGTGA. The V gene end was trimmed by 4 bases and the J gene end by 2 bases; junction bases not matched to a gene: 8.

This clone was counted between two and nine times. The CDR3 sequence is CASSVGVLQETQYF. For the CDR3, the DNA is TGTGCCAGCAGTGTCGGGGTCCTTCAAGAGACCCAGTACTTC. The genes are TRBV6-1 and TRBJ2-5; a weak D match, TRBD2 (5 bases). Trimming stripped 4 bases from V and 2 bases from J, with 11 bases between. CDR1 MNHNS and CDR2 SASEGT come from the germline V gene. The CDR3 is 14 amino acids.

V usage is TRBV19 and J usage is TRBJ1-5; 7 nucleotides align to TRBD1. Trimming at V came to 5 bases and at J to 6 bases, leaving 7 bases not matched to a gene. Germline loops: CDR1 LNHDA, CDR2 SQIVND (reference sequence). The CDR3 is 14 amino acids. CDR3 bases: TGTGCCAGTAGTTTCAACAGGGGAGGTCAGCCCCAGCATTTT. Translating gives CASSFNRGGQPQHF.

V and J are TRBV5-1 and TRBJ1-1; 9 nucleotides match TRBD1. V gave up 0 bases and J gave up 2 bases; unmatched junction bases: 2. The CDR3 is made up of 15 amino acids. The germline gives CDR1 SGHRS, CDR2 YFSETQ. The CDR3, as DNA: TGCGCCAGCAGCTTGGAGGGACAGGGAAACACTGAAGCTTTCTTT. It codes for CASSLEGQGNTEAFF.

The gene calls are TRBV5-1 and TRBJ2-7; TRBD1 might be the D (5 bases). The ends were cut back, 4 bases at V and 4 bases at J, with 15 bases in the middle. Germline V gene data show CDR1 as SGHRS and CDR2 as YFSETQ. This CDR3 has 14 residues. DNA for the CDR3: TGCGCCAGCAGCCCCGAAGGGGCGCGGTACGAGCAGTACTTC. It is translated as CASSPEGARYEQYF.

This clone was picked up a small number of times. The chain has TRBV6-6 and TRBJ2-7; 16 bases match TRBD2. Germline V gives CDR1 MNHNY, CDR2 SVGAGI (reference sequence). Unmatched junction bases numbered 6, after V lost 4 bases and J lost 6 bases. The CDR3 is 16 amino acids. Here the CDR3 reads CASSLGTSGRGSEQYF. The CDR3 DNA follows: TGTGCCAGCAGTTTGGGGACTAGCGGGAGGGGCTCCGAGCAGTACTTC.

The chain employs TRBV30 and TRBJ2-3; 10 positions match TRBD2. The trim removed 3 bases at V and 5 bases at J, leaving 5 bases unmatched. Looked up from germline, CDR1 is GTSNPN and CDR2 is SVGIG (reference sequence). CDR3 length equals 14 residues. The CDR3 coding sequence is TGTGCCTGGAGGAAAGCGGGGGGGCTAGATACGCAGTATTTT. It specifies CAWRKAGGLDTQYF.

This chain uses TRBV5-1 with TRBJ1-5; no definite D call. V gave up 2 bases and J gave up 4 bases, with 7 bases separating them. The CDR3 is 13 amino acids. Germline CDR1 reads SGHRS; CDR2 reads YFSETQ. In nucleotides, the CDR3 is TGCGCCAGCAGCTTCACGGGGAATCAGCCCCAGCATTTT. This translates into CASSFTGNQPQHF.

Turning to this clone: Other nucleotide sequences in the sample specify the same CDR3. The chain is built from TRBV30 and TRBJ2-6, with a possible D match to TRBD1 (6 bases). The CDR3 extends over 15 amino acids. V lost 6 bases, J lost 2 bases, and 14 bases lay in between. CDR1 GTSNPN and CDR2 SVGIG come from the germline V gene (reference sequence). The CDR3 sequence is CACGQPGAGANVLTF. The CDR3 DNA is TGTGCCTGTGGACAGCCCGGGGCTGGGGCCAACGTCCTGACTTTC.

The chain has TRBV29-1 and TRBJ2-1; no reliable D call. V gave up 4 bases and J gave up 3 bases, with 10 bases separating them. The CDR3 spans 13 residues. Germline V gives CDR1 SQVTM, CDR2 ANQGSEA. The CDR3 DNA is TGCAGCGTTGGAAAATACTTCTACAATGAGCAGTTCTTC. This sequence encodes CSVGKYFYNEQFF.